Listed below are T cell receptor beta chains from one sample, sequenced in a study of blood T cells in healthy people across ages. TCRdb reprocessed the 5' RACE reads with MiXCR, giving one entry per CDR3 protein. The sample shows some 1,800,000 distinct CDR3 sequences, approximately 39% of them seen only once. The sample was blood. These receptors were taken from a human donor in good health. The CDR3 runs from the conserved cysteine through the conserved F or W. Fields, in order: D gene, V gene, CDR3 protein. A D gene is named only where the DNA matches it firmly.

.,TRBV5-1,CASSLGPLIEQFF
TRBD1,TRBV4-1,CAGSQSTGARDTQYF
.,TRBV12-3/TRBV12-4,CASSFPYGYGYTF
.,TRBV4-1,CASSLGPGLAGGYNEQFF
.,TRBV29-1,CSVASRLGNTEAFF
.,TRBV4-1,CASSQTALRTHGEQFF
TRBD2,TRBV2,CASSQSGGGLDTQYF
.,TRBV5-1,CASSLEDSRGYTF
.,TRBV28,CASSLATDYQPQHF
.,TRBV27,CASSLSFFYEQYF
.,TRBV29-1,CSVERHNTEAFF
TRBD2,TRBV7-2,CASSPRTSGGIGETQYF
TRBD1,TRBV5-1,CASSFNPGQGFSYGYTF
.,TRBV12-3/TRBV12-4,CASRPREGRNGETQYF
.,TRBV6-5,CASSHSGTSAFNEQFF
.,TRBV20-1,CSAELQGRSGYTF
TRBD1,TRBV20-1,CSAREGQGAGGYTF
.,TRBV14,CASSQDYLKQLTGELFF
.,TRBV11-2,CASSLETGTQQFF
.,TRBV3-1,CASSPPNNQPQHF
.,TRBV5-5,CASSLSGVENIQYF
.,TRBV15,CATSRDLGGELFF
TRBD2,TRBV20-1,CSARGPSGGETQYF
TRBD1,TRBV20-1,CSATVADRTLVGGYTF
.,TRBV6-5,CASSYLYDLNMNTEAFF
TRBD1,TRBV6-2/TRBV6-3,CASRDRVGEQYF
TRBD1,TRBV7-9,CASSSPGQGYGYTF
.,TRBV7-9,CASSWTGTTYEQYF
.,TRBV7-2,CASSQQGGLTEAFF
.,TRBV18,CASSPTRPGLRGYEQYF
.,TRBV7-2,CASSLTFTIEGRGNIQYF
.,TRBV27,CARHNRREQYF
.,TRBV13,CASSLKDDLYGYTF
.,TRBV4-3,CATRVRSPRTYEQYF
.,TRBV7-3,CASADRSGSYEQYF
.,TRBV5-6,CASSLGDSTDTRYF
.,TRBV7-2,CASSLARVAGGEKLFF
TRBD1,TRBV3-1,CASSLQGMFETQYF
TRBD1,TRBV5-1,CASSDRQGEAFF
TRBD2,TRBV6-2/TRBV6-3,CASIGLAGMSSYNEQFF
.,TRBV6-5,CASSPRAYQNTGELFF
.,TRBV20-1,CSARDPFKATRGEAFF
.,TRBV9,CASSVQPGGYGYTF
.,TRBV4-3,CASSQGTVEETQYF
.,TRBV5-1,CASSFKRGWTEAFF
TRBD1,TRBV3-1,CASNPGTAYEQYF